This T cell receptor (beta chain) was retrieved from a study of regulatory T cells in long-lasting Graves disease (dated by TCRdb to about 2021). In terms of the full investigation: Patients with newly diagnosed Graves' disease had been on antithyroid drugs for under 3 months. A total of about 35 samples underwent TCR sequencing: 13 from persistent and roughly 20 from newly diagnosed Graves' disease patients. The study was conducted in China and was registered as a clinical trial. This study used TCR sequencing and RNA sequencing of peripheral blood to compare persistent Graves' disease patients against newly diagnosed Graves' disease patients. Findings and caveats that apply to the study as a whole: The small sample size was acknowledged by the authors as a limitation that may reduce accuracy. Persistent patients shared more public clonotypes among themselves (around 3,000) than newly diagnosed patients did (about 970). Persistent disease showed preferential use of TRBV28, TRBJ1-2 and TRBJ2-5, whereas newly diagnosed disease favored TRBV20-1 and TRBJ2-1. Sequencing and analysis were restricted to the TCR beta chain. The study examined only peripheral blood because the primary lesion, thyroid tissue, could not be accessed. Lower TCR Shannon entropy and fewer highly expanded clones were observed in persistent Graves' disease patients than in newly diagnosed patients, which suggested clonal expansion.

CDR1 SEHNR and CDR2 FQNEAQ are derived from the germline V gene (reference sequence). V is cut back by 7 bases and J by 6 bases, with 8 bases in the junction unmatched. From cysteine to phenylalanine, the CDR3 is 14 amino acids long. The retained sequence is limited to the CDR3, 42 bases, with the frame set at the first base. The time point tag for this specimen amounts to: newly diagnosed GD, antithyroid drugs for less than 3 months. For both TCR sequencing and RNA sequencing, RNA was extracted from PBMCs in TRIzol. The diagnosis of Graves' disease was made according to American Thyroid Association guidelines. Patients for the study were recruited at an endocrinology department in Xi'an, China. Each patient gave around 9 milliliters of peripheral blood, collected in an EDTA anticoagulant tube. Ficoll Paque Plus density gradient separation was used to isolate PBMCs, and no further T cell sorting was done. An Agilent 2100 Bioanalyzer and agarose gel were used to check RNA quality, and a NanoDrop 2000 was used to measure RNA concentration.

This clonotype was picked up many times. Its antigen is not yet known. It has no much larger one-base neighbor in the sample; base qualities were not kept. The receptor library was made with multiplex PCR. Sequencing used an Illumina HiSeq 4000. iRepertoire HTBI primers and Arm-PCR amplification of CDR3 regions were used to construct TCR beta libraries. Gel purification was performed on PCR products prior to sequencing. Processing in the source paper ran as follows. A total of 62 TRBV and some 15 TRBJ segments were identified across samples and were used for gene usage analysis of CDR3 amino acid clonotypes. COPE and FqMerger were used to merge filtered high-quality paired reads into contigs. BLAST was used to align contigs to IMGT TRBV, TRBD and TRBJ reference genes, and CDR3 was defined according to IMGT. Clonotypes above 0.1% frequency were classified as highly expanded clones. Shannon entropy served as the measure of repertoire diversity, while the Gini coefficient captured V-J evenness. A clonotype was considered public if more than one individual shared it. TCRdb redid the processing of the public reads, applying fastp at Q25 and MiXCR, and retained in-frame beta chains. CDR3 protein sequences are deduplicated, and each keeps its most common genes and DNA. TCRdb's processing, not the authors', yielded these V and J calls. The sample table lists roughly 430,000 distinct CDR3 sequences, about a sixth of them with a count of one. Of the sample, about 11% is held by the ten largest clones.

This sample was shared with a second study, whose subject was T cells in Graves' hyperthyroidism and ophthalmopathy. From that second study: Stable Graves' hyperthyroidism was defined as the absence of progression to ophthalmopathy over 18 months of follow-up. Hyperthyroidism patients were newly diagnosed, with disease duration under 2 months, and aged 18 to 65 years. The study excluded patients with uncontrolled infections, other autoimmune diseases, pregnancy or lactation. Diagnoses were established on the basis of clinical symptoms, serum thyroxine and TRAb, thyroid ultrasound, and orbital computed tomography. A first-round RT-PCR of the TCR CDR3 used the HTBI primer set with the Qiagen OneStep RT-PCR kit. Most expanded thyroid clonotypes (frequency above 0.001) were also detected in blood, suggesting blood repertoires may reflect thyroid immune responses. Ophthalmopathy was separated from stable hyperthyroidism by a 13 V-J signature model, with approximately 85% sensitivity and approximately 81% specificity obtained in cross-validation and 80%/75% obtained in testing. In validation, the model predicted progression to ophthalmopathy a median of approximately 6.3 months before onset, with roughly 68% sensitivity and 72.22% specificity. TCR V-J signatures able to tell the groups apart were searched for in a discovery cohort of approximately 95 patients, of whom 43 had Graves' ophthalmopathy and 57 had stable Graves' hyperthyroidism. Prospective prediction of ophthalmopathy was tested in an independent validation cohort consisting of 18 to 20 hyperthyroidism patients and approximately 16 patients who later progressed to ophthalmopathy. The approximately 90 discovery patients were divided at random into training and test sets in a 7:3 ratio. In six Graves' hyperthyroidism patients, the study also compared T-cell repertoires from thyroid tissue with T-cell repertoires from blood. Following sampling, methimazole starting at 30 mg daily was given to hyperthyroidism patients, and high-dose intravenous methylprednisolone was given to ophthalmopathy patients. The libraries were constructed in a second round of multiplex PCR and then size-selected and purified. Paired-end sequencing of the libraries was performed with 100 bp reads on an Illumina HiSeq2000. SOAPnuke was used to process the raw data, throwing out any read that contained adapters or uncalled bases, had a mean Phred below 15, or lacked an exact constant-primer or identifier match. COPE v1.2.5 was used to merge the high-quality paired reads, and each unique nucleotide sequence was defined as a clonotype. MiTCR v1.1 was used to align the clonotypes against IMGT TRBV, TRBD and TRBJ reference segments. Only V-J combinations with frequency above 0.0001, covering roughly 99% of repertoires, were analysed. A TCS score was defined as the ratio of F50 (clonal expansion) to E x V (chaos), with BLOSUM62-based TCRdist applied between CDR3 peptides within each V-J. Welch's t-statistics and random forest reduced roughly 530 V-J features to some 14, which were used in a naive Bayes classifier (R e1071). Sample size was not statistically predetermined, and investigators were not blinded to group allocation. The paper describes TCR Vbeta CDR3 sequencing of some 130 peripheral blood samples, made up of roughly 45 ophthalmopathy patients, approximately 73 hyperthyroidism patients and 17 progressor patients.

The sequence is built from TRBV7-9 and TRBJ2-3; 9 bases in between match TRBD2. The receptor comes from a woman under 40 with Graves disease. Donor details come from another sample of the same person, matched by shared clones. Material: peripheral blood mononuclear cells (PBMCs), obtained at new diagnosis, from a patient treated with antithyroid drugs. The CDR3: CASNLIAGVDTQYF. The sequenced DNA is TGTGCCAGCAACCTAATAGCGGGAGTGGATACGCAGTATTTT. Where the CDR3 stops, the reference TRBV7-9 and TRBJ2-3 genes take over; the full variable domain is DTGVSQNPRHKITKRGQNVTFRCDPISEHNRLYWYRQTLGQGPEFLTYFQNEAQLEKSRLLSDRFSAERPKGSFSTLEIQRTEQGDSAMYLCASNLIAGVDTQYFGPGTRLTVL.